This T cell receptor (beta chain) originates from a study of blood T cell repertoires in COVID-19. This clone has more than one count but fewer than ten. TCRdb's table, derived via immunoSEQ multiplex PCR, lists solely in-frame clones and lacks some. The top ten hold less than 3% of the sample, which has 150,000 to 200,000 clones, 89% seen once. This CDR3 is 12 amino acids long. The V gene's germline CDR1 is MNHNY and CDR2 SVGAGI (reference sequence). V was cut by 3 bases and J by 8 bases, with 10 bases left in between. The sequenced sample consisted of peripheral blood. The sequence was collected from a man aged 60 to 69 with acute or convalescent COVID-19. This chain joins TRBV6-6 and TRBJ1-1; no clear D. For the CDR3, the DNA is TGTGCCAGCAGTTATGGGAGGGCAGAAGCTTTCTTT. It yields the protein CASSYGRAEAFF.